One sample yielded the 20 T cell receptor beta chains listed below, sequenced in a study of blood T cells in healthy people across ages. With a J-beta primer mix and a sample-barcoded 5' primer, a second PCR ran roughly 6 to 11 cycles. MiXCR, applied by TCRdb to the 5' RACE reads, yields one record per CDR3 protein. The data contain 1.5 million to 1.8 million distinct CDR3 sequences, roughly 43% of them singletons. Sequencing was performed on blood. All receptors derive from a woman in her late teens or twenties in good health.

This clonotype was observed a few times. The V gene is TRBV6-2 or TRBV6-3, the J gene TRBJ2-1; 11 positions match TRBD2. The CDR3 has 15 amino acids. Per germline, CDR1 MNHEY and CDR2 SVGEGT. V was clipped by 4 bases and J by 9 bases; unmatched bases: 8. CDR3 loop: CASSLLGLAGGEQFF. In DNA form, the CDR3 reads TGTGCCAGCAGTTTACTTGGCCTAGCGGGAGGTGAGCAGTTCTTC.

The chain joins TRBV7-6 to TRBJ1-2, with D tentatively TRBD1 (6 bases). CDR3 length: 16 amino acids. Germline V gene sequence: CDR1 SGHVS, CDR2 FNYEAQ. V shed 5 bases and J shed 4 bases, with 20 bases lying between them. The CDR3 DNA sequence: TGTGCCAGCAGCCAGACAGCGGGGGGACACAGCTATGGCTACACCTTC. Protein: CASSQTAGGHSYGYTF.

V gene TRBV6-6 combines with J gene TRBJ1-5; maybe TRBD1 (5 bases). This CDR3 region has 13 residues. Per germline, CDR1 MNHNY and CDR2 SVGAGI (reference sequence). V was cut by 7 bases and J by 6 bases, with 13 bases left in between. This CDR3 is CASTRSGTQPQHF. Written as DNA, the CDR3 is TGTGCCAGCACCAGGTCTGGGACTCAGCCCCAGCATTTT.

The chain recombines TRBV9 with TRBJ2-1; 14 bases map to TRBD2. The CDR3 contains 19 residues. With 4 bases clipped from V and 1 base from J, the junction kept 10 bases outside the gene matches. CDR1 is SGDLS and CDR2 is YYNGEE in the germline V gene. The CDR3 protein is CASSSRPGTSGSSYNEQFF. CDR3 nucleotide sequence: TGTGCCAGCAGCTCTCGACCCGGGACTAGCGGGAGTTCCTACAATGAGCAGTTCTTC.

Worth noting for this clonotype: One end of the junction varies from germline; a read error may be responsible. CDR3 loop: CASSLAWSTGELFF. The CDR3 DNA reads as TGTGCCAGCAGTTTAGCGTGGTCTACCGGGGAGCTGTTTTTT. The chain combines TRBV7-9 with TRBJ2-2; D may be TRBD2 (5 bases). The CDR3 sequence is 14 residues long. CDR1 is SEHNR, CDR2 FQNEAQ, per germline (reference sequence). Combining the CDR3 with reference TRBV7-9 and TRBJ2-2 gives the whole variable domain DTGVSQNPRHKITKRGQNVTFRCDPISEHNRLYWYRQTLGQGPEFLTYFQNEAQLEKSRLLSDRFSAERPKGSFSTLEIQRTEQGDSAMYLCASSLAWSTGELFFGEGSRLTVL.

The V call is TRBV27, the J call TRBJ2-7, with 9 bases fitting TRBD1. The V and J ends lost 4 bases and 3 bases, in that order; junction bases with no gene match: 4. The CDR3 loop spans 14 amino acids. The germline gives CDR1 MNHEY, CDR2 SMNVEV (reference sequence). CDR3 in DNA: TGTGCCAGCAGTTGGACGGGACAGGGCTACGAGCAGTACTTC. The encoded protein is CASSWTGQGYEQYF.

This clonotype was found a few times. This chain links TRBV20-1 with TRBJ2-7; 10 bases agree with TRBD2. In germline, CDR1 is DFQATT, CDR2 SNEGSKA (reference sequence). The CDR3 covers 13 residues. Trimming at V came to 6 bases and at J to 7 bases, leaving 9 bases not matched to a gene. The CDR3 DNA follows: TGCAGTGCCCTTAGCGGGGGGATGAGGGAGCAGTACTTC. Encoded protein: CSALSGGMREQYF.

The chain is built from TRBV11-3 and TRBJ2-1, with TRBD2 matching 12 bases. Trimming removed 2 bases from V and 7 bases from J; junction bases left unmatched: 6. CDR3 length: 16 amino acids. Looked up from germline, CDR1 is SGHNT and CDR2 is YENEEA. The CDR3 nucleotides read TGTGCCAGCAGCTTAACGACTAGCGGGAGTGGTAATGAGCAGTTCTTC. Residues: CASSLTTSGSGNEQFF. The variable domain in full, completed from reference TRBV11-3 and TRBJ2-1, reads EAGVVQSPRYKIIEKKQPVAFWCNPISGHNTLYWYLQNLGQGPELLIRYENEEAVDDSQLPKDRFSAERLKGVDSTLKIQPAELGDSAVYLCASSLTTSGSGNEQFFGPGTRLTVL.

The gene calls are TRBV29-1 and TRBJ2-1; TRBD1 agrees at 8 bases. V gave up 6 bases and J gave up 10 bases; unmatched junction bases: 11. Germline CDR1 and CDR2: SQVTM and ANQGSEA. The length of the CDR3 is 13 residues. The CDR3 DNA follows: TGCAGCGTGACCGGGACAGGAGGAGCGGAGCAGTTCTTC. Translated: CSVTGTGGAEQFF.

In its sample, this clonotype was seen a few times. This chain uses TRBV2 with TRBJ2-5, with D unresolved. V shed 4 bases and J shed 1 base, with 10 bases lying between them. Germline CDR1 reads SNHLY; CDR2 reads FYNNEI. The CDR3 spans 14 residues. CDR3 region: CASSVGSIQETQYF. Written as DNA, the CDR3 is TGTGCCAGCAGTGTGGGAAGCATCCAAGAGACCCAGTACTTC.

This clonotype was detected only a few times. The chain recombines TRBV7-2 with TRBJ2-5; 9 nucleotides align to TRBD1. Germline CDR1 SGHTA, CDR2 FQGNSA. Trimming at V came to 0 bases and at J to 0 bases, leaving 5 bases not matched to a gene. The CDR3 consists of 17 residues. This CDR3 reads CASSLAGTGLYQETQYF. The DNA of the CDR3 is TGTGCCAGCAGCTTAGCCGGGACAGGGTTGTACCAAGAGACCCAGTACTTC. The whole variable domain, remainder taken from reference TRBV7-2 and TRBJ2-5, is GAGVSQSPSNKVTEKGKDVELRCDPISGHTALYWYRQSLGQGLEFLIYFQGNSAPDKSGLPSDRFSAERTGGSVSTLTIQRTQQEDSAVYLCASSLAGTGLYQETQYFGPGTRLLVL.

The CDR3 here is CASSQGRFKSSGNTIYF. As DNA, the CDR3 is TGTGCCAGCAGCCAGGGACGGTTTAAGAGCTCTGGAAACACCATATATTTT. The chain is built from TRBV7-9 and TRBJ1-3; D may be TRBD1 (5 bases). CDR3 length: 17 amino acids. Germline V gene sequence: CDR1 SEHNR, CDR2 FQNEAQ (reference sequence). V dropped 5 bases and J dropped 0 bases, with 17 bases sitting between them.

The chain links TRBV28 to TRBJ2-4; TRBD2 might be the D (5 bases). This CDR3 region has 15 residues. Germline loops: CDR1 MDHEN, CDR2 SYDVKM. The V gene lost 5 bases and the J gene lost 1 base, with 12 bases spanning the gap. In DNA, the CDR3 is TGTGCCAGCAGTGGGCACGAGGGCGCCAAAAACATTCAGTACTTC. This translates into CASSGHEGAKNIQYF.

This clonotype was counted many times. The chain uses TRBV29-1 and TRBJ2-1, with D perhaps matching TRBD2 (6 bases). Germline CDR1 is SQVTM and CDR2 is ANQGSEA. CDR3 length: 11 amino acids. V was shortened by 8 bases and J by 9 bases, with 14 bases between the two germline ends. The CDR3 DNA sequence: TGCAGCCTACGCGAAGCGGGTGAGCAGTTCTTC. This encodes CSLREAGEQFF.

V usage is TRBV15 and J usage is TRBJ1-2; D call uncertain. The CDR3 consists of 15 residues. Germline V gives CDR1 LNHNV, CDR2 YYDKDF (reference sequence). The V gene lost 1 base and the J gene lost 5 bases, with 14 bases spanning the gap. The CDR3 protein is CATSRVRQRNYGYTF. CDR3 DNA sequence: TGTGCCACCAGCAGAGTCCGCCAGAGAAATTATGGCTACACCTTC.

This clonotype was found a few times. The chain employs TRBV27 and TRBJ2-1; TRBD2 matches 7 bases. The length of the CDR3 is 13 residues. The ends lost 3 bases at V and 9 bases at J; junction bases unmatched: 5. The germline V gene has CDR1 MNHEY and CDR2 SMNVEV (reference sequence). CDR3: CASSFPGGFEQFF. The CDR3 coding sequence is TGTGCCAGCAGTTTCCCCGGGGGGTTTGAGCAGTTCTTC.

The chain joins TRBV29-1 to TRBJ2-5; 7 bases match TRBD2. The CDR3 covers 13 residues. The V segment lost 8 bases and the J segment 2 bases; nucleotides outside the gene matches: 8. Per the germline V gene, CDR1 is SQVTM and CDR2 is ANQGSEA. The CDR3 DNA reads as TGCAGCCTGGGAGGGACCAATCAAGAGACCCAGTACTTC. This codes for CSLGGTNQETQYF.

V and J are TRBV6-6 and TRBJ2-3, with D possibly matching TRBD1 (6 bases). This CDR3 region has 15 residues. CDR1 and CDR2 (germline): MNHNY, SVGAGI (reference sequence). The V end was cut by 6 bases, the J end by 8 bases, with 21 bases between. The CDR3 nucleotides are TGTGCCAGCAGCCCTCCTCGAGGGGGAGACGGTACGCAGTATTTT. Encoded protein: CASSPPRGGDGTQYF.

The chain carries TRBV4-3 and TRBJ1-4; D is unresolved. Trimming removed 0 bases from V and 10 bases from J, with 18 bases in between. Germline V gene data show CDR1 as LGHNA and CDR2 as YSLEER. The CDR3 contains 16 residues. Here the CDR3 reads CASSQDLTTPWGKLFF. DNA of the CDR3: TGCGCCAGCAGCCAAGATTTAACGACCCCTTGGGGAAAACTGTTTTTT.

The chain is built from TRBV5-5 and TRBJ2-2, with 9 nucleotides matching TRBD1. Losses at the gene ends were 4 bases for V and 4 bases for J; bases not matched to a gene: 8. This CDR3 spans 16 amino acids. The germline V gene encodes CDR1 SGHKS and CDR2 YYEKEE (reference sequence). The CDR3 region has the DNA TGTGCCAGCAGCCCGGACAGGGGCGGGTTCACCGGGGAGCTGTTTTTT. This sequence encodes CASSPDRGGFTGELFF.